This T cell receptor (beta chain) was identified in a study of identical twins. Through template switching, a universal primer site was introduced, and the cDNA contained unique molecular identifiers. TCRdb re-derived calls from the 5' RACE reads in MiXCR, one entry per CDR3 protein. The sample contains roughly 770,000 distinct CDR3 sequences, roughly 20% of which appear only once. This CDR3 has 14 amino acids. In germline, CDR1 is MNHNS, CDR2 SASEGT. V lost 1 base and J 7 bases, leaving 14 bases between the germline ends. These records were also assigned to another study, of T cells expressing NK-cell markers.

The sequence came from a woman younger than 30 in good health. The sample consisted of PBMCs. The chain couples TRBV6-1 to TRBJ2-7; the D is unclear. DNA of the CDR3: TGTGCCAGCAGTGAAGGAGGACCAGTCGGTGAGCAGTACTTC. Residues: CASSEGGPVGEQYF.